The sequence of this T cell receptor beta chain was determined in a study of CD8 T cells in ankylosing spondylitis. Whole-study findings and limits: Both synovial fluid and blood in reactive arthritis had previously been reported to carry some motif variants.

This clonotype was counted ten times or more. Antigen: not known. In making TCR beta libraries, quantitative 5'-RACE with molecular barcodes was used. TCRdb re-called the 5' RACE reads with MiXCR, one entry per CDR3 protein. Of 200,000 to 300,000 distinct CDR3 sequences detected, approximately 9% appear once; the ten largest clones hold 6.5% to 7%. Germline V gives CDR1 SGHDT, CDR2 YYEEEE. Trimming removed 3 bases from V and 5 bases from J, with 14 bases in between. CDR3 length: 15 residues. This sequence originates from a male donor with ankylosing spondylitis or in good health (not recorded which). The sequenced material came from blood, either unsorted or a sorted T cell fraction (not recorded which). The chain couples TRBV5-6 to TRBJ2-2, with no clear D. This CDR3 reads CASSSAPKWTGELFF. DNA of the CDR3: TGTGCCAGCAGCTCCGCCCCAAAGTGGACCGGGGAGCTGTTTTTT. Drawing the rest from reference TRBV5-6 and TRBJ2-2, the complete variable domain is DAGVTQSPTHLIKTRGQQVTLRCSPKSGHDTVSWYQQALGQGPQFIFQYYEEEERQRGNFPDRFSGHQFPNYSSELNVNALLLGDSALYLCASSSAPKWTGELFFGEGSRLTVL.